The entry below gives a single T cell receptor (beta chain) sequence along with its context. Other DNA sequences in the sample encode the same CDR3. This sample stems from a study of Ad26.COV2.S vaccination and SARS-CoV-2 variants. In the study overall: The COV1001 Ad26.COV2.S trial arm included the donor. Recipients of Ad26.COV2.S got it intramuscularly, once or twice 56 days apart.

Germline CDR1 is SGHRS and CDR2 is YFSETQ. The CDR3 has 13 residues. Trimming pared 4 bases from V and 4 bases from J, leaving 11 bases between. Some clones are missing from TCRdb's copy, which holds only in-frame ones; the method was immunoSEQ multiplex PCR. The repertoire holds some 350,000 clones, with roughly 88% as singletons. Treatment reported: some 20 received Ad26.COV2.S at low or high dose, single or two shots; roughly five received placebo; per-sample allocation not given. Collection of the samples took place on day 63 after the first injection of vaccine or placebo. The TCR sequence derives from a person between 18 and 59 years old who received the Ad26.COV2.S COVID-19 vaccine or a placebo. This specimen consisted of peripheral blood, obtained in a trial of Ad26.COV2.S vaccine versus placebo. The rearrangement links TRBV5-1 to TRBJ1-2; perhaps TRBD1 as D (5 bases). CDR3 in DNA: TGCGCCAGCAGCCCTCCAGACAGCTATGGCTACACCTTC. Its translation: CASSPPDSYGYTF.